This is a list of T cell receptor beta chains from one sample in a study of tumor and adjacent non-tumor tissue in lung cancer. MiXCR, applied by TCRdb to the multiplex PCR reads, yields one record per CDR3 protein. The data show about 100,000 distinct CDR3 sequences, 60% to 80% seen once. Sequenced material: distant non-tumor lung tissue. These receptors originate from a man under 40 with non-small cell lung cancer. Both conserved end residues are part of each CDR3.

J | V | CDR3
TRBJ2-1 | TRBV12-3/TRBV12-4 | CASMRGGQYNVQFF
TRBJ2-7 | TRBV10-3 | CAISEQRGDSRYEQYF
TRBJ2-7 | TRBV11-2 | CASSSGGLLTPSSYEQYF
TRBJ2-3 | TRBV11-1 | CASSLRRLTRISTDTQYF
TRBJ1-2 | TRBV7-9 | CASSLDVNYGYTF
TRBJ1-1 | TRBV16 | CASRDSGLWVTEAFF
TRBJ2-3 | TRBV10-3 | CATGPGGQGTDTQYF
TRBJ2-4 | TRBV20-1 | CSVRHGSGKNIKYF
TRBJ2-7 | TRBV6-5 | CASSSLRGHKQYF
TRBJ2-1 | TRBV20-1 | CNAKYNAQFF
TRBJ2-5 | TRBV25-1 | CASSTRQGQETQYF
TRBJ2-3 | TRBV24-1 | CATSDWGRSSTDTQYF
TRBJ1-4 | TRBV6-2/TRBV6-3 | CASSSSGLGKLSF
TRBJ2-3 | TRBV4-1 | CAGRPSDYQSSETQYF
TRBJ2-2 | TRBV7-9 | CASSSPYVATGELFF
TRBJ2-3 | TRBV7-9 | CASSLELSWGRGGTDTQYF
TRBJ2-7 | TRBV6-5 | CVSSYGESYEKYF
TRBJ1-2 | TRBV6-5 | CARRLTGPSGDYTF
TRBJ2-7 | TRBV6-5 | CASSLRQGTEEQCF
TRBJ1-1 | TRBV4-3 | CASSQDPIEGNTEAFF
TRBJ1-6 | TRBV20-1 | CSARRRGSPLHF
TRBJ1-2 | TRBV20-1 | CSASGGQGVNYGYTF
TRBJ2-5 | TRBV20-1 | CNAREGPGYQETQYF
. | TRBV11-2 | CASAWEGEQFF
TRBJ2-1 | TRBV11-2 | CASSSRRSVQFF
TRBJ1-6 | TRBV11-3 | CASSYDRQGLNSHLHF
TRBJ1-4 | TRBV20-1 | CSAREGATNEKLFF
TRBJ2-1 | TRBV28 | CASSPSWGCYNEQFF
TRBJ1-2 | TRBV24-1 | CATSDAVDYGYTF
TRBJ2-7 | TRBV6-5 | CASRRIGALEQYF
TRBJ1-1 | TRBV4-1 | CASNGQQGKNIEAFF
TRBJ2-1 | TRBV28 | CASSLMGGWEQFF
TRBJ2-7 | TRBV29-1 | CSVELAGGNDQYF
TRBJ2-3 | TRBV29-1 | CSVGPTGLGASTDTQYF
TRBJ1-2 | TRBV11-2 | CARSRTGAYGYTF
TRBJ1-1 | TRBV29-1 | CSASLFDPNTEALF
TRBJ2-7 | TRBV5-1 | CASSLTGLDQYF
TRBJ2-3 | TRBV7-9 | CASSLSFGRASTGTRYF
TRBJ1-1 | TRBV6-2/TRBV6-3 | CTSSETRGYTEAFF
TRBJ2-2 | TRBV11-3 | CAGSSQGRLDTGELFF
TRBJ2-7 | TRBV11-2 | CASNLPGGSYEQYF
TRBJ2-7 | TRBV11-2 | CASSALTVYEQYF
TRBJ2-7 | TRBV11-2 | CASSSRRLAGYEQYF
TRBJ1-6 | TRBV6-6 | CASRTTFQRADNLPLHF
TRBJ2-1 | TRBV11-2 | CTSSSRPITKEQFF
TRBJ2-1 | TRBV20-1 | CSARDGQGLDEQFF
TRBJ2-7 | TRBV11-3 | CASSSILYGQYF
TRBJ2-5 | TRBV29-1 | CSVEKQGVGGTQYF
TRBJ2-5 | TRBV12-3/TRBV12-4 | CASVQAYQETQYF